The source of this T cell receptor beta chain is a study of T cell changes during pregnancy in multiple sclerosis. Assay used: immunoSEQ multiplex PCR; TCRdb lists only in-frame clones, some missing. The sample holds 35,000 to 45,000 clones, 75% to 90% seen once. The count of this clone is one. The germline V and J ends were trimmed by 0 bases and 7 bases, with 7 bases remaining between them. The CDR3 is 12 residues long. Germline V lookup: CDR1 SGHRS, CDR2 YFSETQ. Sequences were derived from peripheral blood, sampled in the second trimester of pregnancy. The receptor was derived from a female donor in good health, enrolled as a control in a pregnancy study. The chain combines TRBV5-1 with TRBJ1-1; D remains unclear. The CDR3, as DNA: TGCGCCAGCAGCTTGGAGGCGGATGAAGCTTTCTTT. As protein: CASSLEADEAFF.